Listed below are T cell receptor beta chains from one sample, sequenced in a study of blood T cell repertoires in COVID-19. Generated by immunoSEQ multiplex PCR, the TCRdb table keeps only in-frame clones and is missing some. This sample has about 370,000 clones; about 90% occur once, and the top ten carry 1.5% to 2%. Source material: PBMCs or T cells enriched from blood (not recorded which). These receptors originate from a woman between 25 and 40 years old who had recovered from COVID-19. Each CDR3 is given with its conserved first and last residue. Size tells how often a clone was seen (once, few, many) or the class of an expanded clone, and some rows leave it out.

CDR3aa: CASSQDRRVMNTEAFF
abundance: -
j_gene: TRBJ1-1
v_gene: TRBV3-1/TRBV3-2

CDR3aa: CASSLGSGTEAFF
abundance: few
j_gene: TRBJ1-1
v_gene: TRBV5-1

CDR3aa: CASSPKWTESNYGYTF
abundance: few
j_gene: TRBJ1-2
v_gene: TRBV7-9

CDR3aa: CASSSITTSGAFF
abundance: -
j_gene: TRBJ2-1
v_gene: TRBV6-6

CDR3aa: CAWSERGNYGYTF
abundance: -
j_gene: TRBJ1-2
v_gene: TRBV30

CDR3aa: CASSKVLGTPKKSEQYF
abundance: -
j_gene: TRBJ2-7
v_gene: TRBV19

CDR3aa: CAISNYDRDGYTF
abundance: -
j_gene: TRBJ1-2
v_gene: TRBV10-3

CDR3aa: CASSLAGLDEQYF
abundance: once
j_gene: TRBJ2-7
v_gene: TRBV27

CDR3aa: CSVAGNANYGYTF
abundance: -
j_gene: TRBJ1-2
v_gene: TRBV29-1

CDR3aa: CSVSGDWGSPLHF
abundance: -
j_gene: TRBJ1-6
v_gene: TRBV29-1

CDR3aa: CASRGGRGLAGGNEQFF
abundance: -
j_gene: TRBJ2-1
v_gene: TRBV11-2

CDR3aa: CASSPLQYGYTF
abundance: -
j_gene: TRBJ1-2
v_gene: TRBV18

CDR3aa: CASSPGETQYF
abundance: -
j_gene: TRBJ2-5
v_gene: TRBV6-2/TRBV6-3

CDR3aa: CSVERTGGTYGYTF
abundance: -
j_gene: TRBJ1-2
v_gene: TRBV29-1

CDR3aa: CASSPGGGDEKLFF
abundance: -
j_gene: TRBJ1-4
v_gene: TRBV7-2

CDR3aa: CASSIGRRGTEAFF
abundance: -
j_gene: TRBJ1-1
v_gene: TRBV19

CDR3aa: CSARVVNEQYF
abundance: -
j_gene: TRBJ2-7
v_gene: TRBV20-1

CDR3aa: CASSLGQGSSSFYGYTF
abundance: -
j_gene: TRBJ1-2
v_gene: TRBV5-4

CDR3aa: CASTNGGDAEAFF
abundance: -
j_gene: TRBJ1-1
v_gene: TRBV6-5

CDR3aa: CASSFSGATYNEQFF
abundance: -
j_gene: TRBJ2-1
v_gene: TRBV7-3

CDR3aa: CASSWLPGQGTEAFF
abundance: -
j_gene: TRBJ1-1
v_gene: TRBV5-4

CDR3aa: CASSSASGTDTQYF
abundance: -
j_gene: TRBJ2-3
v_gene: TRBV5-4

CDR3aa: CASTAGGEATEAFF
abundance: -
j_gene: TRBJ1-1
v_gene: TRBV19

CDR3aa: CAIGRDTTNYGYTF
abundance: -
j_gene: TRBJ1-2
v_gene: TRBV10-3

CDR3aa: CASQTSGSSYEQYF
abundance: few
j_gene: TRBJ2-7
v_gene: TRBV10-2

CDR3aa: CASSPADRGTCDF
abundance: -
j_gene: TRBJ2-7
v_gene: TRBV28

CDR3aa: CASSSFRDSTEAFF
abundance: -
j_gene: TRBJ1-1
v_gene: TRBV7-2

CDR3aa: CASSPGLGGGEQFF
abundance: -
j_gene: TRBJ2-1
v_gene: TRBV18

CDR3aa: CSVVPRDSLLYGYTF
abundance: -
j_gene: TRBJ1-2
v_gene: TRBV29-1

CDR3aa: CASRTRLIPNEQFF
abundance: -
j_gene: TRBJ2-1
v_gene: TRBV27

CDR3aa: CASSYRGYNEQFF
abundance: -
j_gene: TRBJ2-1
v_gene: TRBV6-6

CDR3aa: CASSPRLAGDSSSSTDTQYF
abundance: -
j_gene: TRBJ2-3
v_gene: TRBV13

CDR3aa: CASSEGAGTEAFF
abundance: -
j_gene: TRBJ1-1
v_gene: TRBV2

CDR3aa: CASSLTGDYGYTF
abundance: -
j_gene: TRBJ1-2
v_gene: TRBV5-5

CDR3aa: CASTPSLARNEQFF
abundance: -
j_gene: TRBJ2-1
v_gene: TRBV19

CDR3aa: CASSYGTGTYSNQPQHF
abundance: -
j_gene: TRBJ1-5
v_gene: TRBV6-2/TRBV6-3

CDR3aa: CAWSAPDRGIYGYTF
abundance: -
j_gene: TRBJ1-2
v_gene: TRBV30

CDR3aa: CASSRGRYEQYF
abundance: -
j_gene: TRBJ2-7
v_gene: TRBV19

CDR3aa: CATSERTGKVDTQYF
abundance: -
j_gene: TRBJ2-3
v_gene: TRBV24-1

CDR3aa: CASSSSTYSGSNTGELFF
abundance: -
j_gene: TRBJ2-2
v_gene: TRBV28

CDR3aa: CASSLALPSSSYEQYF
abundance: few
j_gene: TRBJ2-7
v_gene: TRBV7-6

CDR3aa: CASSLLSGEQYF
abundance: -
j_gene: TRBJ2-7
v_gene: TRBV7-9

CDR3aa: CASSLGGLAGGEQYF
abundance: once
j_gene: TRBJ2-7
v_gene: TRBV5-6

CDR3aa: CASSITGTTDTQYF
abundance: once
j_gene: TRBJ2-3
v_gene: TRBV19

CDR3aa: CASSQAGGRTEAFF
abundance: few
j_gene: TRBJ1-1
v_gene: TRBV3-1/TRBV3-2

CDR3aa: CATSRDQAIMNTGELFF
abundance: -
j_gene: TRBJ2-2
v_gene: TRBV15

CDR3aa: CASSRSFTADRDRETQYF
abundance: -
j_gene: TRBJ2-5
v_gene: TRBV7-6

CDR3aa: CAWSEWDRNEKLFF
abundance: -
j_gene: TRBJ1-4
v_gene: TRBV30

CDR3aa: CASQQGVTYEQYF
abundance: -
j_gene: TRBJ2-7
v_gene: TRBV10-3

CDR3aa: CASRLQGANEKLFF
abundance: -
j_gene: TRBJ1-4
v_gene: TRBV27

CDR3aa: CASTITSAQDTQYF
abundance: -
j_gene: TRBJ2-3
v_gene: TRBV11-2

CDR3aa: CASSLARVETQYF
abundance: once
j_gene: TRBJ2-5
v_gene: TRBV27

CDR3aa: CASSRGGLSTDTQYF
abundance: -
j_gene: TRBJ2-3
v_gene: TRBV11-3

CDR3aa: CASSQDKAGGPETQYF
abundance: -
j_gene: TRBJ2-5
v_gene: TRBV4-2

CDR3aa: CSGQIQETQYF
abundance: -
j_gene: TRBJ2-5
v_gene: TRBV20-1

CDR3aa: CASSADSQLGELFF
abundance: -
j_gene: TRBJ2-2
v_gene: TRBV9

CDR3aa: CASSGTGGRLPEAFF
abundance: once
j_gene: TRBJ1-1
v_gene: TRBV5-6